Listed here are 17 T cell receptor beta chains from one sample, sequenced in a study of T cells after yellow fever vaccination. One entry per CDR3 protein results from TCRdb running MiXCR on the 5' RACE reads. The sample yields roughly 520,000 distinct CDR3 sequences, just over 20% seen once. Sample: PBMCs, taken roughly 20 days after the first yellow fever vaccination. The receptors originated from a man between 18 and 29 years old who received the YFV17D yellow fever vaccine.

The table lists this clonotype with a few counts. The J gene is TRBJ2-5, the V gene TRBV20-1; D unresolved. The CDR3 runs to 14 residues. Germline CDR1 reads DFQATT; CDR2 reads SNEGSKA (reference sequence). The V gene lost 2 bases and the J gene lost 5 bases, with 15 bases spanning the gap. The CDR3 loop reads CSARRSEVMETQYF. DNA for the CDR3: TGCAGTGCTAGACGTTCAGAAGTGATGGAGACCCAGTACTTC.

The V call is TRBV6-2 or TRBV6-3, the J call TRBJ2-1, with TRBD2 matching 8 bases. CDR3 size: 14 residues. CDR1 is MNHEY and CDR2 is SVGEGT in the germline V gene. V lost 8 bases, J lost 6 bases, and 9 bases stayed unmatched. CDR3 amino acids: CASQAGGAVNEQFF. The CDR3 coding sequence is TGTGCCAGCCAGGCCGGGGGGGCCGTCAATGAGCAGTTCTTC.

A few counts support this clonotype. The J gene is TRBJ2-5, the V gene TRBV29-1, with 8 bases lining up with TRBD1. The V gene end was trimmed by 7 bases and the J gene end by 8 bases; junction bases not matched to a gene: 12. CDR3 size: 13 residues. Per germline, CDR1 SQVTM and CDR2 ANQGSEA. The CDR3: CSALGQAGETQYF. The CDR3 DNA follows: TGCAGCGCCCTGGGACAGGCCGGGGAAACCCAGTACTTC.

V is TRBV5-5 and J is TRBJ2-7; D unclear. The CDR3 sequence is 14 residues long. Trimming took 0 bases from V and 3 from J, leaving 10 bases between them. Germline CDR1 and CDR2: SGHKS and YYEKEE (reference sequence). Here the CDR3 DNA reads TGTGCCAGCAGCTTGGAATCCCACAACTACGAGCAGTACTTC. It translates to CASSLESHNYEQYF.

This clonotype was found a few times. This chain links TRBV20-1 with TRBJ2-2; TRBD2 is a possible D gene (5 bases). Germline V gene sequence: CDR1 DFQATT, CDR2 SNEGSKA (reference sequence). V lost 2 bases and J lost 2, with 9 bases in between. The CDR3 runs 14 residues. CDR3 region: CSARPGVNTGELFF. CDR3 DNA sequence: TGCAGTGCTAGACCCGGGGTCAACACCGGGGAGCTGTTTTTT.

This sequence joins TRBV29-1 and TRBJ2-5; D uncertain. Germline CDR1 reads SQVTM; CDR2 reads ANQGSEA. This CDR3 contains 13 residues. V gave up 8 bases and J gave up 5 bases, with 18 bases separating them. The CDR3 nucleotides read TGCAGCCTCAGTGCGTCCCCGAGCGAGACCCAGTACTTC. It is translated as CSLSASPSETQYF.

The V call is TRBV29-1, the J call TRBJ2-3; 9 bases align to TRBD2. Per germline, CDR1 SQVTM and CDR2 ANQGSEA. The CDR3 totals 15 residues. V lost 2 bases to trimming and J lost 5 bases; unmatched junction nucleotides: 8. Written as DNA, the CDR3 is TGCAGCGTTGAATCCCTAGCGGGGATGGGAGATACGCAGTATTTT. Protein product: CSVESLAGMGDTQYF.

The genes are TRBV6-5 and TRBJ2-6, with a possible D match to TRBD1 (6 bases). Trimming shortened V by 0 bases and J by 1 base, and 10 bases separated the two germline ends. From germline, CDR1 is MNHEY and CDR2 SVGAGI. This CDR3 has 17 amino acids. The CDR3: CASSYSGHPSGANVLTF. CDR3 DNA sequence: TGTGCCAGCAGTTACTCGGGACACCCTTCTGGGGCCAACGTCCTGACTTTC.

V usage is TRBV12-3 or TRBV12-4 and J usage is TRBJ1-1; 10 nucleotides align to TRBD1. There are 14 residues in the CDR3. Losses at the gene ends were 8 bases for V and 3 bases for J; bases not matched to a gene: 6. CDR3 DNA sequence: TGTGCCAGCGGGACAGGGGAAGGAGACACTGAAGCTTTCTTT. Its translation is CASGTGEGDTEAFF.

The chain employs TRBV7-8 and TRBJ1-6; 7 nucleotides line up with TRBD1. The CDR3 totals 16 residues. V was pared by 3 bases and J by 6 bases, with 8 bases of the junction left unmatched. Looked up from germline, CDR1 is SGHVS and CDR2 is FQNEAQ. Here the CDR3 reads CASSLSTGNVNSPLHF. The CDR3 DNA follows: TGTGCCAGCAGCTTGTCGACAGGGAATGTTAATTCACCCCTCCACTTT.

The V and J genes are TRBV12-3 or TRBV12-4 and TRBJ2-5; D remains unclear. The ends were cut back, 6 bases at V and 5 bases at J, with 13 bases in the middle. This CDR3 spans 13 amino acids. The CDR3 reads CASRVSGRETQYF. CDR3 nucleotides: TGTGCCAGCAGAGTCAGTGGGCGGGAGACCCAGTACTTC.

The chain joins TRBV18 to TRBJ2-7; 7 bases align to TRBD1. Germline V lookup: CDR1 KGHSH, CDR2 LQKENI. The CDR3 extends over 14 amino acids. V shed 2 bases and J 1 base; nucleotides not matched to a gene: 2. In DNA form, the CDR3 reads TGTGCCAGCTCACCAGAGACAGGGTCCTACGAGCAGTACGTC. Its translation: CASSPETGSYEQYV.

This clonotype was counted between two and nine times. The CDR3 coding sequence is TGCAGTGCGACCCGCCCCGGGGGCAGTAAGCAGTTCTTC. This codes for CSATRPGGSKQFF. V is TRBV20-1 and J is TRBJ2-1; D may be TRBD1 or TRBD2 (6 bases each). The V end lost 6 bases, the J end lost 11 bases, and 20 bases lay between the germline ends. In germline, CDR1 is DFQATT, CDR2 SNEGSKA (reference sequence). CDR3 length equals 13 residues.

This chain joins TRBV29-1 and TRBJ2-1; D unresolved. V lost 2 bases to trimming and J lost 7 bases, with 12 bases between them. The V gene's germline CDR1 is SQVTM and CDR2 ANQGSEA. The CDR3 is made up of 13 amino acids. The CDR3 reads CSVENHSENEQFF. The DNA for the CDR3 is TGCAGCGTTGAAAATCACTCCGAGAATGAGCAGTTCTTC.

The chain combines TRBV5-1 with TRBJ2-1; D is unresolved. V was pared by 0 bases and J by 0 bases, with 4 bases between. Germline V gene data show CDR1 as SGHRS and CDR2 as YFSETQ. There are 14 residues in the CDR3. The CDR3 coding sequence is TGCGCCAGCAGCTTGGAAGTCTCCTACAATGAGCAGTTCTTC. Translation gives CASSLEVSYNEQFF. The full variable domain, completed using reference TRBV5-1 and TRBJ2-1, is KAGVTQTPRYLIKTRGQQVTLSCSPISGHRSVSWYQQTPGQGLQFLFEYFSETQRNKGNFPGRFSGRQFSNSRSEMNVSTLELGDSALYLCASSLEVSYNEQFFGPGTRLTVL.

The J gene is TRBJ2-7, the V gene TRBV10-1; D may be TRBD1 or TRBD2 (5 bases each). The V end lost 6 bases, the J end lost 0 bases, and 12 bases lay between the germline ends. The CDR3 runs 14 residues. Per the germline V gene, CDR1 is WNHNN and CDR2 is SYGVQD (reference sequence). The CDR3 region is CASSRDGSSYEQYF. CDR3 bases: TGCGCCAGCAGCCGGGACGGAAGCTCCTACGAGCAGTACTTC.

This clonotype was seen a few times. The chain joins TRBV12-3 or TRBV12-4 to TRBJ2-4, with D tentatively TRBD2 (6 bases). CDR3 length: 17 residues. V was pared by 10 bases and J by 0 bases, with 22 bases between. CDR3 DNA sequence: TGTGCCACCTCCCCTAGCGCGTTTCCGCTAGCCAAAAACATTCAGTACTTC. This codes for CATSPSAFPLAKNIQYF.